The 24 T cell receptor beta chains listed next were all sequenced from one sample in a study of cytomegalovirus exposure and HLA in healthy donors. The study ran its PCR with 60 Vbeta and 13 Jbeta primers. Profiling relied on immunoSEQ multiplex PCR, and the TCRdb table lists in-frame clones only, not all of them. The table records around 130,000 clones, about 74% of them present only once. Input material: PBMCs. Every receptor here comes from a man between 40 and 49 years old in good health and CMV-seropositive.

Remarks on this clone: Additional DNA sequences in this sample encode the identical CDR3. V and J are TRBV11-3 and TRBJ2-5; a possible D gene is TRBD2 (6 bases). Germline V gene sequence: CDR1 SGHNT, CDR2 YENEEA. The CDR3 is 13 residues long. V was clipped by 0 bases and J by 5 bases, with 7 bases between them. In DNA form, the CDR3 reads TGTGCCAGCAGCTTAGAAGCGGGCGAGACCCAGTACTTC. Amino acid sequence: CASSLEAGETQYF.

This clone was picked up one time. The chain joins TRBV10-1 to TRBJ2-1; perhaps TRBD1 as D (7 bases). V shed 3 bases and J shed 4 bases, with 16 bases lying between them. The CDR3 contains 16 residues. Germline V CDR1 and CDR2: WNHNN, SYGVQD (reference sequence). CDR3 sequence: CASSDPRGTEYNEQFF. CDR3 nucleotides: TGCGCCAGCAGTGACCCCCGGGGGACAGAATACAATGAGCAGTTCTTC.

The chain carries TRBV27 and TRBJ1-2; D gene uncertain. The germline gives CDR1 MNHEY, CDR2 SMNVEV (reference sequence). Trimming shortened V by 2 bases and J by 0 bases, and 22 bases separated the two germline ends. The CDR3 is made up of 19 amino acids. CDR3 amino acids: CASSLRAGSEVTTNYGYTF. CDR3 coding DNA: TGTGCCAGCAGTTTAAGGGCGGGTTCAGAGGTCACTACTAACTATGGCTACACCTTC.

Only one count was recorded for this clone. CDR3 protein: CASSEWASPETQYF. DNA of the CDR3: TGTGCCAGCAGTGAATGGGCCTCCCCGGAGACCCAGTACTTC. The V call is TRBV25-1, the J call TRBJ2-5; D gene uncertain. Germline V gene data show CDR1 as MGHDK and CDR2 as SYGVNS. This CDR3 contains 14 residues. With 1 base removed from V and 5 bases from J, the gap between germline ends came to 11 bases.

This clone was seen only a few times. This chain joins TRBV28 and TRBJ1-3, with a weak D call TRBD1 (5 bases). The V gene's germline CDR1 is MDHEN and CDR2 SYDVKM. V was clipped by 5 bases and J by 0 bases, with 8 bases between them. This CDR3 is built from 14 residues. CDR3 coding DNA: TGTGCCAGCAGTACAGGCAACTCTGGAAACACCATATATTTT. This translates into CASSTGNSGNTIYF.

V gene TRBV4-1 combines with J gene TRBJ2-5, with TRBD1 matching 10 bases. This CDR3 has 16 residues. Germline values: CDR1 MGHRA, CDR2 YSYEKL. V trimming: 0 bases; J trimming: 1 base; junction bases outside the gene matches: 2. CDR3 DNA: TGCGCCAGCAGCCAAGAGGACAGGGGGGGCCAAGAGACCCAGTACTTC. It codes for CASSQEDRGGQETQYF.

The chain combines TRBV6-4 with TRBJ2-3, with a possible D match to TRBD1 (5 bases). From germline, CDR1 is MRHNA and CDR2 SNTAGT. Trimming took 2 bases from V and 2 from J, leaving 11 bases between them. This CDR3 is built from 15 residues. CDR3 sequence reads: CASSDDEQATDTQYF. The CDR3 coding sequence is TGTGCCAGCAGTGACGATGAACAGGCCACAGATACGCAGTATTTT.

This chain joins TRBV7-2 and TRBJ1-1; TRBD1 matches 8 bases. CDR3 length: 14 residues. Per germline, CDR1 SGHTA and CDR2 FQGNSA. The junction had 4 bases not matched to a gene; V was cut back by 3 bases and J by 4 bases. The CDR3 loop reads CASSFPTGATEAFF. CDR3 DNA: TGTGCCAGCAGCTTCCCGACAGGGGCCACTGAAGCTTTCTTT.

The chain has TRBV19 and TRBJ1-1, with D hard to call. Deletions cut 10 bases from V and 2 bases from J, with 14 bases between. Germline values: CDR1 LNHDA, CDR2 SQIVND (reference sequence). The CDR3 sequence is 13 residues long. As DNA, the CDR3 is TGTGCCACGGGAGCCTTCCCCAACACTGAAGCTTTCTTT. This gives the protein CATGAFPNTEAFF.

J is TRBJ2-7 and V is TRBV6-1; TRBD1 matches 8 bases. There are 15 residues in the CDR3. Losses at the gene ends were 6 bases for V and 0 bases for J; bases not matched to a gene: 7. The germline V gene encodes CDR1 MNHNS and CDR2 SASEGT. The CDR3 sequence is CASRYRGDYSYEQYF. In nucleotides, the CDR3 is TGTGCCAGCAGATACAGGGGGGATTACTCCTACGAGCAGTACTTC.

Only a few counts were recorded for this clone. This chain uses TRBV6-1 with TRBJ2-7, with D possibly TRBD1 on 5 matching bases. This CDR3 comprises 13 residues. The germline CDR1 and CDR2 sequences are MNHNS and SASEGT. Trimming removed 5 bases at V and 4 bases at J, with 12 bases between. The CDR3 nucleotides are TGTGCCAGCAGTCAGGGCGGCCTGTACGAGCAGTACTTC. Amino acid sequence: CASSQGGLYEQYF.

V is TRBV6-1 and J is TRBJ1-2; unclear D gene. CDR1 and CDR2 from the germline V gene are MNHNS and SASEGT. CDR3 length: 12 amino acids. V was pared by 1 base and J by 8 bases, with 8 bases between. As DNA, the CDR3 is TGTGCCAGCAGTGAAGAAGGGAGAGGCTACACCTTC. It specifies CASSEEGRGYTF.

This clone was picked up a small number of times. The rearrangement links TRBV28 to TRBJ2-7, with D tentatively TRBD1 (6 bases). Germline V gene data show CDR1 as MDHEN and CDR2 as SYDVKM. The CDR3 contains 14 residues. Trimming pared 2 bases from V and 4 bases from J, leaving 12 bases between. CDR3 bases: TGTGCCAGCAGTTTAGGGGACACCTATTACGAGCAGTACTTC. Its protein is CASSLGDTYYEQYF.

The rearrangement links TRBV19 to TRBJ1-2; TRBD1 matches at 12 bases. Germline lookup yields CDR1 LNHDA and CDR2 SQIVND (reference sequence). V dropped 3 bases and J dropped 4; count of bases not matched to a gene: 9. The CDR3 totals 17 residues. The CDR3 DNA reads as TGTGCCAGTAGTATTTCAACGGGACAGGGGGCCCCCTATGGCTACACCTTC. Amino acid sequence: CASSISTGQGAPYGYTF.

The chain carries TRBV7-9 and TRBJ1-2; D perhaps matches TRBD1 (5 bases). This CDR3 has 14 residues. Germline assignment: CDR1 SEHNR and CDR2 FQNEAQ (reference sequence). The germline V and J ends were trimmed by 5 bases and 7 bases, with 17 bases remaining between them. CDR3 sequence (DNA): TGTGCCAGCAGCCCCGGTAGCGGGGCTGGTGGCTACACCTTC. Protein sequence: CASSPGSGAGGYTF.

The gene calls are TRBV18 and TRBJ2-3; 11 bases agree with TRBD2. The V gene's germline CDR1 is KGHSH and CDR2 LQKENI. This CDR3 comprises 15 residues. V gave up 5 bases and J gave up 6 bases; unmatched junction bases: 7. CDR3 in amino acids: CASSDSGRAWDTQYF. The CDR3 DNA is TGTGCCAGCTCAGATAGCGGGAGGGCCTGGGATACGCAGTATTTT.

The V call is TRBV18, the J call TRBJ1-1; D remains ambiguous. Germline-derived CDR1 and CDR2 are KGHSH and LQKENI. Trimming cost V 2 bases and J 3 bases, with 7 bases left between them. CDR3 size: 13 residues. The chain's CDR3 is CASSPREDTEAFF. The CDR3 nucleotides are TGTGCCAGCTCACCAAGGGAGGACACTGAAGCTTTCTTT.

In its sample, this clone was seen a few times. J is TRBJ2-7 and V is TRBV28, with 8 nucleotides matching TRBD2. V lost 5 bases and J lost 4; bases outside the gene matches: 7. The CDR3 runs 14 residues. Looked up from germline, CDR1 is MDHEN and CDR2 is SYDVKM. CDR3 sequence: CASSLSSGRYEQYF. The DNA of the CDR3 is TGTGCCAGCAGTCTCTCTAGCGGGCGATACGAGCAGTACTTC.

CDR3 bases: TGTGCCAGTAGTGCGACCGGGTTTGGTAATTCACCCCTCCACTTT. Its protein is CASSATGFGNSPLHF. The rearrangement uses TRBV19 and TRBJ1-6; no clear D. This CDR3 comprises 15 residues. V was pared by 5 bases and J by 6 bases, with 14 bases between. The V gene's germline CDR1 is LNHDA and CDR2 SQIVND (reference sequence).

The table lists this clone with a count of one. The CDR3 bases are TGCGCCAGCAGCTTGGCTGGGAGGACGGCTGGAAACACCATATATTTT. Protein sequence: CASSLAGRTAGNTIYF. This chain connects TRBV5-1 to TRBJ1-3; D uncertain. The ends were cut back, 0 bases at V and 2 bases at J, with 12 bases in the middle. The CDR3 runs to 16 residues. CDR1 is SGHRS and CDR2 is YFSETQ in the germline V gene.

The V and J genes are TRBV18 and TRBJ1-1; perhaps TRBD1 as D (6 bases). CDR3 length: 15 amino acids. CDR1 and CDR2 (germline): KGHSH, LQKENI. With 0 bases removed from V and 1 base from J, the gap between germline ends came to 9 bases. CDR3 nucleotide sequence: TGTGCCAGCTCACCACCGGGGGCGCGGAACACTGAAGCTTTCTTT. It is translated as CASSPPGARNTEAFF.

The genes are TRBV11-3 and TRBJ2-7; 9 nucleotides align to TRBD1. Trimming cost V 6 bases and J 3 bases; bases outside gene matches: 3. There are 13 residues in the CDR3. Germline lookup yields CDR1 SGHNT and CDR2 YENEEA. The CDR3 coding sequence is TGTGCCAGCAGTTGGACAGGGGACTACGAGCAGTACTTC. It yields the protein CASSWTGDYEQYF.

The chain joins TRBV5-1 to TRBJ2-3, with TRBD1 as a possible D gene (5 bases). The CDR3 consists of 16 residues. Trimming removed 4 bases at V and 0 bases at J, with 15 bases between. Per germline, CDR1 SGHRS and CDR2 YFSETQ. CDR3 bases: TGCGCCAGCAGCCTACCTAAGACAGCTAGCACAGATACGCAGTATTTT. Translation gives CASSLPKTASTDTQYF.

This clone was seen a few times. The chain has TRBV6-1 and TRBJ2-7; no firm D call. Germline-derived CDR1 and CDR2 are MNHNS and SASEGT. This CDR3 comprises 14 residues. Trimming left V 3 bases short and J 2 bases short, with 11 bases between. The CDR3 nucleotides are TGTGCCAGCAGTGATGGGCCCGCCACCTACGAGCAGTACTTC. Protein sequence: CASSDGPATYEQYF.